The T cell receptor (beta chain) described here comes from a study of human T cells and chemical hapten exposure. The overall study: Minor pooled library volume differences mainly drove per-sample TCR yield variation. Study findings and constraints: The study found expanded TCRs formed significantly more large CDR3 similarity clusters than controls.

TCRdb fed the RACE reads into MiXCR, producing one record per CDR3 protein. The table lists roughly 200,000 distinct CDR3 sequences, around 25% of them singletons. This clonotype came up a few times. What it recognizes is unknown. Time point meaning: patch test 3, about 24 weeks after DPC sensitization. The treatment denotes: therapeutic diphenylcyclopropenone sensitization with weekly scalp DPC. At patch-test visits, sampling came before the patch test. Germline loops: CDR1 SQVTM, CDR2 ANQGSEA. The CDR3 is 15 residues long. The V and J ends lost 4 bases and 4 bases respectively, with 19 bases between them.

V gene TRBV29-1 combines with J gene TRBJ1-2, with D tentatively TRBD1 (6 bases). The sequences come from whole blood, collected in connection with sensitization to the hapten diphenylcyclopropenone (DPC). The sequence derives from a woman in her thirties or forties with alopecia areata. Some clones in this sample may be carry-over from other donors' samples. Here the CDR3 DNA reads TGCAGCGTTGTCCCCGGGACATCGGGGTTCTATGGCTACACCTTC. It yields the protein CSVVPGTSGFYGYTF. The variable domain in full, completed from reference TRBV29-1 and TRBJ1-2, reads SAVISQKPSRDICQRGTSLTIQCQVDSQVTMMFWYRQQPGQSLTLIATANQGSEATYESGFVIDKFPISRPNLTFSTLTVSNMSPEDSSIYLCSVVPGTSGFYGYTFGSGTRLTVV.